The text below deals with one T cell receptor (beta chain). Its target antigen remains unknown. It has no much larger one-base neighbor in the sample; base qualities were not kept. In total, just over 650 healthy bone marrow donors made up the cohort. Cohort members were all nominally healthy when sampled, although unrecorded immune exposures were likely present. The donor was CMV seropositive and belonged to the group of 250 to 350 seropositive cohort members. A peripheral blood sample was collected from each donor, and TCR beta sequencing was performed on peripheral blood mononuclear cells. Genomic DNA was extracted from the blood cell samples with the Qiagen DNeasy Blood Extraction Kit. CDR1 SNHLY and CDR2 FYNNEI are derived from the germline V gene. Relative to germline, V is 4 bases shorter and J is 9 bases shorter, with 16 bases between their ends. From cysteine to phenylalanine, the CDR3 is 14 amino acids long. The read is trimmed to its CDR3 DNA, 42 bases read in frame from base 1.

The data are from a study of cytomegalovirus exposure and HLA in healthy donors (TCRdb year 2017). At the level of the whole study: An earlier analysis of under 600 of the donors reported approximately 270 Gb of sequence data and some 100 million unique TCR beta sequences from about 200 million T cells. High-throughput TCR immunosequencing, statistical association of individual TCRs with disease status, and machine learning were combined to predict cytomegalovirus infection status. Donor age, sex, ethnicity and CMV serostatus were compiled together with the repertoire data. The study profiled the T cell repertoires of hundreds of subjects by immunosequencing and related them to cytomegalovirus serostatus. All discovery cohort repertoires had been generated using a single sequencing platform. Several DR-DQ haplotypes were handled as single units for association and clustering because linkage in the cohort was strong. A later analysis re-examined previously published TCR beta repertoires from more than 600 donors and added high-resolution HLA genotyping to investigate patterns of TCR occurrence. To decide whether each TCR beta V gene segment behaved as functional or pseudogenic, an earlier analysis of approximately 590 of the donors relied on high-throughput TCR beta sequencing. In the later analysis, no new phenotypic data were used to find candidate immune exposures; instead, reliance was placed on TCR beta sequences and their occurrence across donors. Among some 400 genotyped donors of the cohort, an average of approximately 240,000 unique TCR beta nucleotide sequences were sequenced per donor, roughly 20% of them non-productive. The number of donors typed differed by locus, with roughly 620-630 for A, B, C, DRB1 and DQB1, over 500 for DQA1, some 570 for DPA1, and around 450 for DPB1. HLA typing included class I and class II loci at four-digit resolution. In addition to the first cohort of 666 subjects, a separate validation cohort of approximately 130 different subjects was used. Roughly 290 gigabases of sequencing data and 70 million to 100 million unique TCR sequences made up an early release that covered 500 to 700 HLA-typed donors. A later genetic analysis took genome-wide SNP genotypes for about three fifths of the roughly 670 donors and used that subset as a discovery cohort. The study was designed to test whether signatures of past pathogen exposure could be identified by cataloging public T cell receptors. Of the 300 to 450 genotyped donors, 81% were placed in the genetic ancestry cluster associated with self-reported Caucasian donors.

Results and caveats for the whole study, not just this receptor: Because some donors lacked HLA typing at each locus, the association tests relied only on the typed subset. The classifier was reported to diagnose cytomegalovirus status with high specificity and sensitivity in both the original and validation cohorts. Roughly uniform sequencing depth across donors was assumed in presence/absence analyses, although this assumption may not hold. Because the 87-base-pair reads could not distinguish some IMGT-functional V segments, including TRBV6-2 and TRBV6-3, those segments were excluded. A later analysis reported that several top co-occurrence clusters appeared linked to parvovirus B19, influenza, CMV and Epstein-Barr virus. Most TCR sequences were observed very rarely across donors, whereas some public TCRs were present in many individuals. CMV serostatus was the only immune exposure information available for the cohort. Linkage disequilibrium might explain the correlated functional status among segregating V segments, but an unknown experimental factor could not be excluded. Assigning TCR associations to individual alleles was difficult when HLA alleles, especially DR and DQ, strongly co-occurred. A later analysis found that most CMV-associated TCR beta chains appeared HLA-restricted, with HLA associations seemingly driven largely by CMV exposure. A few of the identified cytomegalovirus-associated TCR beta chains were confirmed in vitro to be specific for cytomegalovirus antigens. Compared with equally common non-associated chains, HLA-associated TCR beta chains in a later analysis were more clonally expanded and had lower generation probabilities. It was suggested by the authors that the approach could potentially be generalized to other disease states and immunological phenotypes. A further reported finding was that TCR beta sequences accurately predicted the HLA-A and HLA-B alleles for most subjects in the first cohort. In a later genetic analysis, a missense DCLRE1C variant was associated with V-gene and J-gene trimming of TCR beta chains, and the association was replicated in an independent cohort. A later analysis associated 15,000 or so TCR beta sequences with specific HLA alleles at a false discovery rate of 0.05. According to a later genetic analysis, donors in an Asian-associated ancestry cluster had fewer N-insertions in productive TCRs than the approximately 690-donor mean. A later analysis found that TCR association rates varied across HLA loci, with DRB1 alleles showing the most associated TCRs and HLA-C alleles the fewest. In the study, roughly 160 TCR beta chains were listed as associated with cytomegalovirus. Only TCR beta chains were sequenced in this cohort, and the absence of alpha or paired-chain data limited detectable features. In an earlier analysis of 587 of the donors, most TCR beta V segments appeared in productive rearrangements about 87% or about 30% of the time, broadly matching IMGT annotations. Because counts were too low, under 20 rarely observed V segments, including chromosome 9 orphons, were left out of the earlier analysis of 500 to 650 of the donors. A group of highly shared sequence variants was considered likely to be a technical artifact of the sequencing pipeline.

The library was made by the immunoSEQ multiplex PCR assay. The multiplex PCR relied on a mix of 60 forward primers for TCR Vbeta segments and 13 reverse primers for TCR Jbeta segments. Amplification of the CDR3 region of rearranged TCR beta genes was performed with a multiplex PCR assay on genomic DNA. The amplified TCR beta libraries were sequenced on the Illumina HiSeq System as 87-base-pair reads. The authors' analysis ran thus. A later analysis tallied around 87 million unique TCR beta chains across the 600 to 700 repertoires, and about 12 million of those chains were shared by two or more donors. Raw reads were error-corrected and collapsed into unique sequences by a nearest-neighbor algorithm in which closely related sequences were merged to remove PCR and sequencing errors. V, D and J gene segments were assigned by aligning CDR3 sequences to IMGT reference sequences. For a sequence to be retained, a match of at least six nucleotides to both a V gene segment and a J gene segment was required. Rearrangements were called productive when the CDR3 lacked stop codons and stayed in frame with V and J; all others were non-productive. Following IMGT convention, CDR3 was defined as the stretch from the second conserved V-encoded cysteine up to the conserved J-encoded phenylalanine. The earlier analysis of about 570 of the donors excluded any sequence lacking an unambiguous match to a single V gene segment. An earlier analysis of a few hundred of the donors classified V segments as functional when productive rearrangements were above 56.7% and as segregating when the standard deviation between donors was above 5%. To diagnose cytomegalovirus status from the catalog of TCR beta chain sequences, a statistical classification framework was built. In a later analysis, V and J genes were assigned by comparing TCR nucleotide sequences against IMGT/GENE-DB human TR gene sequences. Using the TCRdist pipeline, a later analysis assigned CDR3 sequences along with most-parsimonious VDJ recombination scenarios. In a later analysis, each TCR beta chain was defined by its CDR3 amino acid sequence together with its V-gene family, and reads lacking a unique V-gene family were excluded. To address suspected cross-contamination and a sequencing artifact, a later analysis removed a few hundred highly shared, low-generation-probability nucleotide sequences. For each public chain, a later analysis derived a clonal expansion index from normalized ranks of inferred template counts within each repertoire. In a later analysis, generation probabilities were computed with a VDJ recombination model fitted to out-of-frame rearrangements, and the resulting probabilities were checked against IGoR. In a later analysis, TCR-TCR, TCR-HLA and TCR-CMV co-occurrence was scored with hypergeometric tests, and a repertoire-size bias correction was applied to TCR pairs. In a later analysis, false discovery rates were estimated by permuting HLA or CMV assignments 20 times. In a later analysis, co-occurring TCRs were grouped with DBSCAN, and TCRdist sequence similarity was added when clustering was performed within HLA-allele-positive subsets. For co-occurrence clustering, repertoires with fewer than 30,000 or more than 120,000 public chains were excluded, along with 4 to 6 repertoires with anomalous nucleotide sharing. Not all clones reach the TCRdb copy of this immuneACCESS table, which keeps in-frame sequences only. Checked studies attribute under half of the gap to unresolved V genes and leave the rest unexplained. V, J and clone size are taken as reported in that table, and D and trimming were inferred from the DNA itself. The sample profile shows approximately 99,000 clones; around 80% of them were found once. The ten largest make up 2.5% to 3.5% of the sample.

The sequence was obtained from a male donor in good health and CMV-seropositive. The sequence is built from TRBV2 and TRBJ1-5; the D gene remains uncertain. Material: PBMCs. The sequenced DNA: TGTGCCAGCAGTGTAGGCGCGGCTCGGCCGCCCCAGCATTTT. This codes for CASSVGAARPPQHF.